This entry describes one T cell receptor beta chain. The Seattle patients, enrolled during active infection, were followed longitudinally. Only in-frame clones appear in the TCRdb table, and some are missing; sequencing was by immunoSEQ multiplex PCR. The sample lists almost 300,000 clones; around nine tenths were seen once. The sample comes from a study of blood T cell repertoires in COVID-19. CDR1 is SEHNR, CDR2 FQNEAQ, per germline (reference sequence). V shed 6 bases and J shed 2 bases, with 13 bases lying between them. This CDR3 is 14 amino acids long. The V and J genes are TRBV7-9 and TRBJ1-2; possible D gene TRBD1, 5 bases. Sequencing used peripheral blood. This TCR derives from a woman in her twenties or thirties with COVID-19, enrolled during active disease. The CDR3 is CASSLDGGNYGYTF. CDR3 nucleotide sequence: TGTGCCAGCAGTCTTGACGGGGGGAACTATGGCTACACCTTC.